The 12 T cell receptor beta chains below all came from one sample that was sequenced in a study of blood T cell repertoires in COVID-19. Profiled with immunoSEQ multiplex PCR; TCRdb holds only in-frame clones, not every one. The sample has a few hundred thousand clones, 75% to 90% seen once. Sequenced material: PBMCs or T cells enriched from blood (not recorded which). The receptors were sampled from a woman aged 50 to 65 who had recovered from COVID-19.

J is TRBJ2-7 and V is TRBV5-3; 10 bases align to TRBD2. TRBV5-3 is known as an ORF, though its function is uncertain. V lost 2 bases to trimming and J lost 3 bases; unmatched junction nucleotides: 2. This CDR3 is 14 amino acids long. CDR3 nucleotides: TGTGCCAGAAGCTTCTCTAGCGGGAGCTACGAGCAGTACTTC. Amino acid sequence: CARSFSSGSYEQYF.

The rearrangement joins TRBV5-4 to TRBJ1-1, with D uncertain. Looked up from germline, CDR1 is SGHNT and CDR2 is YYREEE (reference sequence). Trimming took off 4 bases at V and 1 base at J, with 8 bases between the two ends. This CDR3 contains 13 residues. DNA of the CDR3: TGTGCCAGCAGCCCGGCGGGGAACACTGAAGCTTTCTTT. Residues: CASSPAGNTEAFF.

This rearrangement joins TRBV7-2 to TRBJ2-1; D gene ambiguous. The CDR3 is 15 amino acids. The germline V gene has CDR1 SGHTA and CDR2 FQGNSA. V was cut by 3 bases and J by 2 bases, with 11 bases left in between. Written as DNA, the CDR3 is TGTGCCAGCAGCTTGGGTGGGCGTCCCTACAATGAGCAGTTCTTC. Translated: CASSLGGRPYNEQFF.

V and J are TRBV5-4 and TRBJ2-3, with D hard to call. V lost 0 bases and J 1 base, leaving 6 bases between the germline ends. Per the germline V gene, CDR1 is SGHNT and CDR2 is YYREEE (reference sequence). This CDR3 comprises 14 residues. CDR3 amino acids: CASSLDQGTDTQYF. The CDR3 nucleotides are TGTGCCAGCAGCTTGGATCAGGGCACAGATACGCAGTATTTT.

The chain recombines TRBV2 with TRBJ1-5; 8 bases are shared with TRBD1. The CDR3 is 15 amino acids. Germline trimming cut 8 bases from V and 4 bases from J; bases unmatched to any gene: 10. CDR1 and CDR2 (germline): SNHLY, FYNNEI. The DNA of the CDR3 is TGTGCCAGCTCCTGGGGGGACAGGCAGAATCAGCCCCAGCATTTT. This encodes CASSWGDRQNQPQHF.

The chain combines TRBV5-1 with TRBJ1-6; the D gene is possibly TRBD1 (5 bases). This CDR3 comprises 13 residues. Looked up from germline, CDR1 is SGHRS and CDR2 is YFSETQ. V lost 0 bases, J lost 7 bases, and 5 bases lay in between. This chain's CDR3 is CASSLEGNSPLHF. In DNA form, the CDR3 reads TGCGCCAGCAGCTTGGAGGGGAATTCACCCCTCCACTTT.

V usage is TRBV6-2 or TRBV6-3 and J usage is TRBJ2-1; TRBD2 matches 8 bases. The V and J ends lost 6 bases and 5 bases, in that order; junction bases with no gene match: 6. The CDR3 runs 14 residues. Germline V lookup: CDR1 MNHEY, CDR2 SVGEGT. This CDR3 is CASSLRREDNEQFF. Here the CDR3 DNA reads TGTGCCAGCAGCCTCCGGCGGGAGGACAATGAGCAGTTCTTC.

V usage is TRBV12-5 and J usage is TRBJ2-7, with D hard to call. Germline values: CDR1 LGHNT, CDR2 FRNRAP. There are 12 residues in the CDR3. V lost 3 bases and J 5 bases, leaving 8 bases between the germline ends. CDR3 protein: CASGFGQDEQYF. The CDR3 region has the DNA TGTGCTAGTGGTTTTGGCCAAGACGAGCAGTACTTC. Full variable domain (rest looked up from reference TRBV12-5 and TRBJ2-7): DARVTQTPRHKVTEMGQEVTMRCQPILGHNTVFWYRQTMMQGLELLAYFRNRAPLDDSGMPKDRFSAEMPDATLATLKIQPSEPRDSAVYFCASGFGQDEQYFGPGTRLTVT.

The chain uses TRBV15 and TRBJ1-1, with D maybe TRBD1 (6 bases). Germline V gene lookup returns CDR1 LNHNV and CDR2 YYDKDF (reference sequence). V shed 0 bases and J shed 2 bases, with 19 bases lying between them. The CDR3 extends over 18 amino acids. The CDR3 region is CATSRDRFGQGINTEAFF. The CDR3 DNA reads TGTGCCACCAGCAGAGATCGGTTCGGGCAGGGGATTAACACTGAAGCTTTCTTT.

The CDR3 DNA sequence: TGTGCCAGCAGCCAGACGGGTATAATCAGCAATCAGCCCCAGCATTTT. Amino acid sequence: CASSQTGIISNQPQHF. J is TRBJ1-5 and V is TRBV4-2; D remains ambiguous. The CDR3 has 16 residues. Trimming took off 3 bases at V and 1 base at J, with 13 bases between the two ends. Germline CDR1 is LGHNA and CDR2 is YNFKEQ.

About this clone itself: Other nucleotide sequences from this sample produce the same CDR3. The chain carries TRBV12-3 or TRBV12-4 and TRBJ1-4, with D possibly TRBD1 on 5 matching bases. V was clipped by 3 bases and J by 7 bases, with 9 bases between them. The CDR3 totals 13 residues. The chain's CDR3 is CASSLSTGEKLFF. The CDR3 DNA reads as TGTGCCAGCAGTTTGAGTACAGGTGAAAAACTGTTTTTT.

The CDR3 reads CASSSPPGGNSPLHF. CDR3 in DNA: TGTGCCAGCAGTTCCCCCCCCGGGGGTAATTCACCCCTCCACTTT. The chain links TRBV6-5 to TRBJ1-6; TRBD1 is a possible D gene (5 bases). Germline-derived CDR1 and CDR2 are MNHEY and SVGAGI. There are 15 residues in the CDR3. V lost 4 bases to trimming and J lost 6 bases, with 13 bases between them.